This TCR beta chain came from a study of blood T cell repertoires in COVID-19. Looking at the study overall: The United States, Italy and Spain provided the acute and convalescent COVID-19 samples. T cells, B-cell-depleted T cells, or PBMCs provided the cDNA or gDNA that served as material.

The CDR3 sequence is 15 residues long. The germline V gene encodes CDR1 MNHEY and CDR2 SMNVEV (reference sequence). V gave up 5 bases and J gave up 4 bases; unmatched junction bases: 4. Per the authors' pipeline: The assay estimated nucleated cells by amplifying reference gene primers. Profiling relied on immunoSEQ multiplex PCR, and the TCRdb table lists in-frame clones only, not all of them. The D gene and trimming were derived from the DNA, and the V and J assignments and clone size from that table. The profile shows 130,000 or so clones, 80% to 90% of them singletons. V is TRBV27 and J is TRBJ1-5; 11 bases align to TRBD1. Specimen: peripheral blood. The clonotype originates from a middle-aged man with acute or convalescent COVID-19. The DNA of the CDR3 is TGTGCCAGCAGTGTGGACAGGGGGCCTAATCAGCCCCAGCATTTT. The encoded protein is CASSVDRGPNQPQHF.